The present T cell receptor (beta chain) was sequenced within a study of Ad26.COV2.S vaccination and SARS-CoV-2 variants. Study conclusions and caveats: The study found similar non-spike TCR breadth in vaccine and placebo recipients.

Using immunoSEQ multiplex PCR, the repertoire was profiled, and TCRdb retains in-frame clones only, with some absent. This table holds just over 350,000 clones, about 90% found once. A remark on this clone: The antigen is not known.

Sequenced here: peripheral blood, sampled after recovery from COVID-19. This clonotype was sampled from a human donor who had recovered from COVID-19.

The CDR3 spells CASSLAPGLAGGRLSEQYF. The CDR3 DNA follows: TGTGCCAGCAGCTTAGCGCCCGGACTAGCGGGGGGTCGATTGTCTGAGCAGTACTTC. V is TRBV7-2 and J is TRBJ2-7, with TRBD2 matching over 14 bases. This CDR3 is 19 amino acids long. CDR1 and CDR2 from the germline V gene are SGHTA and FQGNSA. V trimming: 0 bases; J trimming: 7 bases; junction bases outside the gene matches: 14.